These T cell receptor beta chains were read from a single sample in a study of blood T cell repertoires in COVID-19. Assay: immunoSEQ multiplex PCR; the TCRdb copy retains only in-frame clones and omits some. In the table there are approximately 98,000 clones, 81% of which are singletons. Sequences were obtained from peripheral blood. These receptors originate from an elderly woman with acute or convalescent COVID-19. The CDR3 runs from the conserved cysteine through the conserved F or W. The D gene is left open where the match is weak. The size of a clone is reported for some rows only, either as once, few or many, or as a class for expanded clones.

CDR3nt,CDR3aa,d_gene,v_gene,j_gene,abundance
TGTGCCAGCAGTTCACAGGGGGCCTATGGCTACACCTTC,CASSSQGAYGYTF,TRBD1,TRBV6-5,TRBJ1-2,-
TGTGCCAGCAGTGTCACCGGGACAGCGAACACTGAAGCTTTCTTT,CASSVTGTANTEAFF,TRBD1,TRBV2,TRBJ1-1,-
TGTGCCAGCAGTTCCGCGGGAGACAGCGCCAATCAGCCCCAGCATTTT,CASSSAGDSANQPQHF,-,TRBV28,TRBJ1-5,-
TGTGCCAGCAGCCATTCCGGGACAGTCTATACCGGGGAGCTGTTTTTT,CASSHSGTVYTGELFF,TRBD1,TRBV3-1/TRBV3-2,TRBJ2-2,-
TGTGCCAGCAGTTACTCCCCCACAGGGACGGGAAACACCATATATTTT,CASSYSPTGTGNTIYF,-,TRBV6-5,TRBJ1-3,few
TGCGCCAGCAGTGAACTCGAAGAGACCCAGTACTTC,CASSELEETQYF,-,TRBV10-2,TRBJ2-5,-
TGTGCCAGCACTACGGGTGATACGCAGTATTTT,CASTTGDTQYF,-,TRBV6-5,TRBJ2-3,-
TGTGCCTGGAGCGGGGGGGGTAATTCACCCCTCCACTTT,CAWSGGGNSPLHF,-,TRBV30,TRBJ1-6,-
TGTGCCAGCAGTTACGAACAGGATAATCAGCCCCAGCATTTT,CASSYEQDNQPQHF,-,TRBV6-5,TRBJ1-5,-
TGTGCCAGCAGCTCCGACAGGGACTATGGCTACACCTTC,CASSSDRDYGYTF,TRBD1,TRBV28,TRBJ1-2,-
TGTGCCAGCAGTTTAAGAGGGGGGGGCAATCAGCCCCAGCATTTT,CASSLRGGGNQPQHF,-,TRBV28,TRBJ1-5,-
TGTGCCAGCAGTCCGCGGGGGGGGGAGACCCAGTACTTC,CASSPRGGETQYF,TRBD2,TRBV12-3/TRBV12-4,TRBJ2-5,-
TGTGCCAGCAGTTACTCGGGTACTAGTCGCAATGAGCAGTTCTTC,CASSYSGTSRNEQFF,-,TRBV6-5,TRBJ2-1,-
TGTGCCAGCAGGGGAACAGGGGGGAATGAAAAACTGTTTTTT,CASRGTGGNEKLFF,TRBD1,TRBV6-5,TRBJ1-4,-
TGTGCCAGCAGTTACCGTTCGTTTGGGACAGGGGGAAAAGGCTACACCTTC,CASSYRSFGTGGKGYTF,TRBD1,TRBV6-2/TRBV6-3,TRBJ1-2,few
TGTGCCAGCAGCTTACTTGCGTTAGGGGCCAACGTCCTGACTTTC,CASSLLALGANVLTF,-,TRBV7-2,TRBJ2-6,-
TGTGCCAGCAGAGCGGTCGGGTCGGGGGAGAACACCGGGGAGCTGTTTTTT,CASRAVGSGENTGELFF,-,TRBV27,TRBJ2-2,-
TGTGCCAGCAGTTACACCCCTACAATAGGCATAGCGGGAATTGAGCAGTTCTTC,CASSYTPTIGIAGIEQFF,TRBD2,TRBV6-2/TRBV6-3,TRBJ2-1,once
TGTGCCAGCAGTCAGGCGCCAGGGAATACGCAGTATTTT,CASSQAPGNTQYF,-,TRBV28,TRBJ2-3,-
TGTGCCAGCAGTTTGACAGCAGACATGAACACTGAAGCTTTCTTT,CASSLTADMNTEAFF,-,TRBV28,TRBJ1-1,-
TGTGCCAGCAGCCGCGGGACAGGGAACACTGAAGCTTTCTTT,CASSRGTGNTEAFF,TRBD1,TRBV6-5,TRBJ1-1,-
TGTGCCAGCAGCCCCCGGACGGGGAATGAAAAACTGTTTTTT,CASSPRTGNEKLFF,-,TRBV9,TRBJ1-4,once
TGTGCCAGCAGTTACCACAGGGGCACAGATACGCAGTATTTT,CASSYHRGTDTQYF,-,TRBV6-5,TRBJ2-3,-
TGTGCCAGCAGCCCCTCCGCCTTACAGGGGAGCGGGGCCAACGTCCTGACTTTC,CASSPSALQGSGANVLTF,TRBD1,TRBV6-2/TRBV6-3,TRBJ2-6,once
TGTGCCAGCAGTGTAAGTCTTGGCCGCGGCTCTGGAAACACCATATATTTT,CASSVSLGRGSGNTIYF,-,TRBV2,TRBJ1-3,few
TGCGCCAGCAGCTTGGCGACTAGCGGGGGAGAGACCCAGTACTTC,CASSLATSGGETQYF,TRBD2,TRBV5-1,TRBJ2-5,-
TGTGCCACCAGTTCTAGTATGAGACTAAGCTCTGGGGCCAACGTCCTGACTTTC,CATSSSMRLSSGANVLTF,-,TRBV24-1,TRBJ2-6,-
TGTGCCAGCAGCTTAGTCGCTAGCGGGGGACAAGAGACCCAGTACTTC,CASSLVASGGQETQYF,TRBD2,TRBV7-8,TRBJ2-5,-
TGTGCCAGCAGCCCGCGGGGGACACCAGCTAACTATGGCTACACCTTC,CASSPRGTPANYGYTF,-,TRBV9,TRBJ1-2,few
TGTGCCAGCAGTTACGGTGCTTTTGGAGCTGGAAACACCATATATTTT,CASSYGAFGAGNTIYF,-,TRBV6-2/TRBV6-3,TRBJ1-3,-
TGTGCCAGCAGCCGGACAGGGATCGGGAATTCACCCCTCCACTTT,CASSRTGIGNSPLHF,TRBD1,TRBV11-2,TRBJ1-6,-
TGTGCCAGCAGTTCGGGGGGGACTAAGGACACTGAAGCTTTCTTT,CASSSGGTKDTEAFF,-,TRBV6-5,TRBJ1-1,-
TGTGCCAGCAGTACCCCCGACGGGACAGTGAATTCACCCCTCCACTTT,CASSTPDGTVNSPLHF,TRBD1,TRBV28,TRBJ1-6,-
TGTGCCAGCAGCGTCAAACCGGGACCGCCGGGGGGGCCCCAGTACTTC,CASSVKPGPPGGPQYF,TRBD2,TRBV9,TRBJ2-5,-
TGTGCCCTGGGGGACTCGCGGGGGGAAGGGGCAGATACGCAGTATTTT,CALGDSRGEGADTQYF,TRBD2,TRBV19,TRBJ2-3,-
TGTGCCAGCAGCTGGGGACAGGCTTCCTACAATGAGCAGTTCTTC,CASSWGQASYNEQFF,TRBD1,TRBV5-4,TRBJ2-1,few
TGTGCCAGCAGGAGGACAGGCTTCGTTGAGCCCCAGCATTTT,CASRRTGFVEPQHF,TRBD1,TRBV2,TRBJ1-5,few
TGTGCCAGCACCATGACCGAATCGGGTAGTTCACCCCTCCACTTT,CASTMTESGSSPLHF,-,TRBV27,TRBJ1-6,few
TGCGCCAGCAGTGACCCGGCAGGGAACTATGGCTACACCTTC,CASSDPAGNYGYTF,-,TRBV10-2,TRBJ1-2,few
TGTGCCAGCAGCTTGGAAGGGGCCGAAGCTTTCTTT,CASSLEGAEAFF,-,TRBV5-4,TRBJ1-1,-
TGCGCCAGCAGCCCCACTTCCCCTAGGCGGGACACTGAAGCTTTCTTT,CASSPTSPRRDTEAFF,-,TRBV5-1,TRBJ1-1,-
TGTGCCAGCAGTGAGGCACCGATCCTCAGCTATGGCTACACCTTC,CASSEAPILSYGYTF,-,TRBV2,TRBJ1-2,-
TGTGCCAGTAGTAAAAAACAGGGGAACAACTATGGCTACACCTTC,CASSKKQGNNYGYTF,TRBD1,TRBV19,TRBJ1-2,-
TGTGCCAGCAGCTACCCGGACAGGGGGAACTATGGCTACACCTTC,CASSYPDRGNYGYTF,TRBD1,TRBV7-2,TRBJ1-2,-
TGTGCCAGTAGTATTACGCGGACCGGGGAGCTGTTTTTT,CASSITRTGELFF,-,TRBV19,TRBJ2-2,-
TGTGCCAGCAGTTACTCGAGGGGGTACAATGAGCAGTTCTTC,CASSYSRGYNEQFF,-,TRBV6-5,TRBJ2-1,-
TGTGCCAGCAGTCCCCCTAGATCCAACACTGAAGCTTTCTTT,CASSPPRSNTEAFF,-,TRBV28,TRBJ1-1,-
TGTGCCAGCAGCTCAGGGACAGTTTATAATGGCTACACCTTC,CASSSGTVYNGYTF,TRBD1,TRBV7-8,TRBJ1-2,-
TGTGCCAGCAGCCCGGGACAGGTCATGAACACTGAAGCTTTCTTT,CASSPGQVMNTEAFF,TRBD1,TRBV5-6,TRBJ1-1,few